Only one count was recorded for the clone carrying this TCR beta chain. This sample stems from a study of blood T cell repertoires in COVID-19. The table came from immunoSEQ multiplex PCR; TCRdb's copy has only in-frame clones and leaves some out. In the table there are 200,000 to 250,000 clones, approximately 80% of which are singletons. V shed 7 bases and J 5 bases; nucleotides not matched to a gene: 6. In germline, CDR1 is SGDLS, CDR2 YYNGEE. This CDR3 has 14 residues. The source material was peripheral blood. The gene calls are TRBV9 and TRBJ2-2, with 9 bases aligning to TRBD2. The receptor's source is a woman aged 50 to 65 with acute or convalescent COVID-19. The CDR3 DNA follows: TGTGCCAGCCTAGCGGGATCGGGGACCGGGGAGCTGTTTTTT. It codes for CASLAGSGTGELFF.